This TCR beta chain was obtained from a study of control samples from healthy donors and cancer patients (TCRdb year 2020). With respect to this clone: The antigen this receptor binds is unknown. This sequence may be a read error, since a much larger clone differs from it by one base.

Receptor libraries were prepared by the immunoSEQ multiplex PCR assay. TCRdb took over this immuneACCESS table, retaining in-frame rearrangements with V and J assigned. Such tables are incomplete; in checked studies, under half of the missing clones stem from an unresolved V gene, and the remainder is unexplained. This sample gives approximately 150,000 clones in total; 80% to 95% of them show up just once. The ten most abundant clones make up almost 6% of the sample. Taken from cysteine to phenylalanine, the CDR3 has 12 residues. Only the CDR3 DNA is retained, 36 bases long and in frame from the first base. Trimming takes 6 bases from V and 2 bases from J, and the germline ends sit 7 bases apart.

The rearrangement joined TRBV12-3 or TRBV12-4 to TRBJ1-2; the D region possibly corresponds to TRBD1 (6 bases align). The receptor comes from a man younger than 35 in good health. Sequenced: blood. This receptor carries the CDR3 CASSTGNYGYTF. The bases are TGTGCCAGCAGCACAGGGAACTATGGCTACACCTTC.